A single sample gave rise to the 32 T cell receptor beta chains below, sequenced in a study of regulatory T cells in long-lasting Graves disease. The TCR beta library used iRepertoire HTBI primers with Arm-PCR amplification of CDR3. Each CDR3 protein gets one entry after TCRdb re-called the multiplex PCR reads with MiXCR. The sample has around 500,000 distinct CDR3 sequences, roughly 14% seen once. The time point: newly diagnosed GD, antithyroid drugs for less than 3 months. RNA from PBMCs was the source of the TCR library. The sample was also reused in another study, on T cells in Graves' hyperthyroidism and ophthalmopathy.

Sequencing was performed on peripheral blood mononuclear cells (PBMCs), taken at new diagnosis, from a patient treated with antithyroid drugs. Receptors were obtained from a man aged 25 to 40 with Graves disease.

A remark on this clonotype: It may be a read error: a sequence one base away is much more abundant. The J gene is TRBJ2-5, the V gene TRBV27, with 14 positions matching TRBD2. The CDR3 contains 17 residues. V trimming: 6 bases; J trimming: 11 bases; junction bases outside the gene matches: 17. The germline V gene encodes CDR1 MNHEY and CDR2 SMNVEV (reference sequence). CDR3 in DNA: TGTGCCAGCAGAAGTGGACTAGCGGGAGGCGCGTACAATGAGCAGTACTTC. This codes for CASRSGLAGGAYNEQYF.

Ten or more counts support this clonotype. The rearrangement uses TRBV12-3 or TRBV12-4 and TRBJ1-4; D unresolved. The V gene lost 10 bases and the J gene lost 5 bases, with 17 bases spanning the gap. This CDR3 has 14 amino acids. The CDR3 DNA is TGTGCCACTGCCTCCGGACGAGTAAATGAAAAACTGTTTTTT. It codes for CATASGRVNEKLFF.

On this clonotype: A much larger clone lies one base from this, so it may be a read error. The chain recombines TRBV20-1 with TRBJ2-7, with 10 bases identical to TRBD2. The CDR3 extends over 15 amino acids. Germline values: CDR1 DFQATT, CDR2 SNEGSKA (reference sequence). Trimming at V came to 3 bases and at J to 7 bases, leaving 12 bases not matched to a gene. The CDR3 reads CSARAGTSAGYEQYF. CDR3 in DNA: TGCAGTGCTAGGGCCGGGACTAGCGCAGGCTATGAGCAGTACTTC.

Concerning this clonotype itself: This may be a read error, as it is one base from a much larger clone. This sequence joins TRBV7-3 and TRBJ1-1; D gene uncertain. The germline CDR1 and CDR2 sequences are SGHTA and FQGTGA. CDR3 length equals 16 residues. V gave up 5 bases and J gave up 7 bases, with 23 bases separating them. Here the CDR3 reads CASSARGWRGNLEAFF. The CDR3 region has the DNA TGTGCCAGCAGCGCCCGAGGGTGGCGAGGAAATCTTGAAGCTTTCTTT.

This clonotype was seen a few times. Given a much more abundant clone one base away, this may be a read error. The genes are TRBV20-1 and TRBJ2-3, with D possibly being TRBD1 or TRBD2 (5 bases each). CDR3 length: 17 amino acids. Trimming stripped 6 bases from V and 5 bases from J, with 27 bases between. Germline CDR1 reads DFQATT; CDR2 reads SNEGSKA (reference sequence). CDR3 in DNA: TGCAGTGCAACAAAGAGGGTATGGGGCCCCAGTGAAGATACGCAGTATTTT. Translated: CSATKRVWGPSEDTQYF.

This clonotype was seen many times. The DNA of the CDR3 is TGTGCCATCAGTGCACTTACTACAGCTACCTATGGCTACACCTTC. This codes for CAISALTTATYGYTF. The rearrangement links TRBV10-3 to TRBJ1-2; D ambiguous. Germline V gene data show CDR1 as ENHRY and CDR2 as SYGVKD. The germline V and J ends were trimmed by 4 bases and 4 bases, with 16 bases remaining between them. There are 15 residues in the CDR3.

Ten or more counts support this clonotype. V gene TRBV29-1 combines with J gene TRBJ2-2; 9 nucleotides agree with TRBD2. Germline lookup yields CDR1 SQVTM and CDR2 ANQGSEA. After removal of 2 bases from V and 0 bases from J, the junction contained 4 bases not matched to a gene. The CDR3 extends over 16 amino acids. This chain's CDR3 is CSVELAGLTNTGELFF. CDR3 DNA sequence: TGCAGCGTTGAACTAGCGGGATTGACGAACACCGGGGAGCTGTTTTTT.

V usage is TRBV29-1 and J usage is TRBJ2-3, with D hard to call. Trimming cost V 0 bases and J 6 bases, with 7 bases left between them. The CDR3 is 12 residues long. Germline V gene sequence: CDR1 SQVTM, CDR2 ANQGSEA. Here the CDR3 reads CSVEEFGDTQYF. CDR3 DNA: TGCAGCGTTGAAGAGTTCGGGGATACGCAGTATTTT.

This clonotype was counted many times. This chain connects TRBV11-2 to TRBJ1-1; D unclear. CDR3 length equals 15 residues. Trimming removed 1 base from V and 6 bases from J, with 15 bases in between. CDR1 is SGHAT, CDR2 FQNNGV, per germline. The CDR3 sequence is CASSLVPSRSAEAFF. The CDR3 nucleotides are TGTGCCAGCAGCTTAGTCCCGTCAAGGTCGGCTGAAGCTTTCTTT.

V usage is TRBV13 and J usage is TRBJ2-2; D ambiguous. This CDR3 contains 15 residues. Germline values: CDR1 PRHDT, CDR2 FYEKMQ (reference sequence). V was clipped by 4 bases and J by 6 bases, with 15 bases between them. For the CDR3, the DNA is TGTGCCAGCAGCTCGGATCAGGCGAGTCCCGGGGAGCTGTTTTTT. Protein product: CASSSDQASPGELFF.

The CDR3 sequence: CASSLGEGVLYNTGELFF. The CDR3 DNA reads TGTGCCAGCAGCTTAGGGGAGGGAGTTCTGTATAACACCGGGGAGCTGTTTTTT. The rearrangement links TRBV13 to TRBJ2-2; TRBD2 is a possible D gene (6 bases). Per the germline V gene, CDR1 is PRHDT and CDR2 is FYEKMQ (reference sequence). V was pared by 0 bases and J by 2 bases, with 16 bases between. The CDR3 contains 18 residues.

The J gene is TRBJ2-7, the V gene TRBV29-1; the D is unclear. Trimming left V 5 bases short and J 5 bases short, with 10 bases between. This CDR3 has 11 amino acids. Germline V gene sequence: CDR1 SQVTM, CDR2 ANQGSEA. Here the CDR3 DNA reads TGCAGCGTTCGGTTGACGAACGAGCAGTACTTC. Amino acids: CSVRLTNEQYF.

This clonotype occurred a few times. The chain joins TRBV4-1 to TRBJ1-2; 7 bases map to TRBD1. This CDR3 region has 15 residues. Germline V gene sequence: CDR1 MGHRA, CDR2 YSYEKL. V lost 3 bases to trimming and J lost 2 bases; unmatched junction nucleotides: 6. The CDR3 DNA sequence: TGCGCCAGCAGCCAGAGGGACAGCGGGAACTATGGCTACACCTTC. Protein product: CASSQRDSGNYGYTF.

This chain connects TRBV19 to TRBJ1-1; 7 bases align to TRBD1. The ends lost 0 bases at V and 8 bases at J; junction bases unmatched: 9. This CDR3 is 15 amino acids long. Germline loops: CDR1 LNHDA, CDR2 SQIVND (reference sequence). CDR3 DNA sequence: TGTGCCAGTAGTATAGAAACGACAGGGCTTAGAGAAGCTTTCTTT. It yields the protein CASSIETTGLREAFF. The variable domain in full, with the rest retrieved from reference TRBV19 and TRBJ1-1, is DGGITQSPKYLFRKEGQNVTLSCEQNLNHDAMYWYRQDPGQGLRLIYYSQIVNDFQKGDIAEGYSVSREKKESFPLTVTSAQKNPTAFYLCASSIETTGLREAFFGQGTRLTVV.

In regard to this clonotype: No DNA is shown, since the ends of the CDR3 on it are uncertain; the CDR3 is the one TCRdb lists. The chain uses TRBV28 and TRBJ2-2; the listed D gene, TRBD1, was not tested against the DNA. Germline V CDR1 and CDR2: MDHEN, SYDVKM. The length of the CDR3 is 20 amino acids, counting both ends. The CDR3 loop reads CASSSKYEQYFGPGPGELFF.

This clonotype was seen many times. The V call is TRBV2, the J call TRBJ1-6, with D possibly TRBD1 on 5 matching bases. With 10 bases removed from V and 4 bases from J, the gap between germline ends came to 11 bases. The CDR3 spans 13 residues. Germline CDR1 is SNHLY and CDR2 is FYNNEI. DNA for the CDR3: TGTGCCACCACCGGGACGTATAATTCACCCCTCCACTTT. Amino acid sequence: CATTGTYNSPLHF.

There are many counts of this clonotype. V and J are TRBV20-1 and TRBJ1-5; no reliable D call. This CDR3 contains 15 residues. Germline V gene data show CDR1 as DFQATT and CDR2 as SNEGSKA (reference sequence). Deletions cut 0 bases from V and 7 bases from J, with 16 bases between. CDR3 DNA: TGCAGTGCTAGAGAAGTTCGGGGAAGTGGGCAGCCCCAGCATTTT. Protein sequence: CSAREVRGSGQPQHF.

This clonotype was seen once. One end of the junction fails to match germline, which may point to a read error. CDR3 in DNA: TGTGTCAGCAGCCTATTTAGCGGGGATGAGCAGTTCTTC. Translated: CVSSLFSGDEQFF. This chain connects TRBV13 to TRBJ2-1; 8 nucleotides align to TRBD2. This CDR3 has 13 residues. Per germline, CDR1 PRHDT and CDR2 FYEKMQ (reference sequence).

This clonotype appeared a few times. The chain uses TRBV20-1 and TRBJ1-2, with D possibly matching TRBD1 (6 bases). V lost 5 bases, J lost 6 bases, and 16 bases lay in between. Germline CDR1 and CDR2: DFQATT and SNEGSKA (reference sequence). The CDR3 is made up of 13 amino acids. The DNA for the CDR3 is TGCAGTGCTCAGGACAGCCTGTATGATGGCTACACCTTC. Protein product: CSAQDSLYDGYTF.

This clonotype was detected ten times or more. The chain recombines TRBV12-3 or TRBV12-4 with TRBJ2-7; possible D gene TRBD1, 6 bases. CDR3 length equals 15 residues. Deletions cut 5 bases from V and 2 bases from J, with 16 bases between. CDR3 coding DNA: TGTGCCAGCAGTCCCCCCGGGACAATAGCCTACGAGCAGTACTTC. Its protein is CASSPPGTIAYEQYF.

This clonotype was counted many times. The chain joins TRBV12-3 or TRBV12-4 to TRBJ2-1, with 11 bases aligning to TRBD2. The trim removed 8 bases at V and 8 bases at J, leaving 11 bases unmatched. The CDR3 has 15 amino acids. CDR3 DNA sequence: TGTGCCAGCTCCAGGCTAGCGGGAGGCGGGGATGAGCAGTTCTTC. Amino acid sequence: CASSRLAGGGDEQFF.

This clonotype was detected ten times or more. This chain connects TRBV12-3 or TRBV12-4 to TRBJ2-1; D may be TRBD1 or TRBD2 (6 bases each). Trimming stripped 1 base from V and 7 bases from J, with 11 bases between. The CDR3 spans 14 residues. The CDR3 here is CASSLVGGGNEQFF. The CDR3 DNA is TGTGCCAGCAGTTTAGTAGGGGGAGGAAATGAGCAGTTCTTC.

This clonotype came up many times. The rearrangement links TRBV12-3 or TRBV12-4 to TRBJ2-7, with D perhaps TRBD1 (6 bases). The CDR3 length is 13 residues. V was pared by 5 bases and J by 1 base, with 9 bases between. CDR3 sequence reads: CASSIQGSYEQYF. Written as DNA, the CDR3 is TGTGCCAGCAGTATCCAGGGGTCCTACGAGCAGTACTTC.

In its sample, this clonotype was seen many times. The V and J genes are TRBV7-2 and TRBJ2-7; 8 bases map to TRBD2. The junction had 5 bases not matched to a gene; V was cut back by 1 base and J by 0 bases. The CDR3 length is 16 residues. Germline V gene data show CDR1 as SGHTA and CDR2 as FQGNSA. The DNA for the CDR3 is TGTGCCAGCAGCTTAGTTTTTAGCGGGAACTCCTACGAGCAGTACTTC. Encoded protein: CASSLVFSGNSYEQYF.

This clonotype was seen repeatedly, ten times or more. V usage is TRBV28 and J usage is TRBJ2-1; unclear D gene. The CDR3 spans 14 residues. The germline CDR1 and CDR2 sequences are MDHEN and SYDVKM. V dropped 8 bases and J dropped 1 base, with 12 bases sitting between them. The CDR3 loop reads CASLPSTSYNEQFF. The CDR3 bases are TGTGCCAGCTTACCATCTACGTCCTACAATGAGCAGTTCTTC.

This clonotype was seen ten or more times. This sequence joins TRBV28 and TRBJ2-7, with TRBD2 as a possible D gene (5 bases). CDR3 size: 13 residues. Trimming stripped 6 bases from V and 2 bases from J, with 11 bases between. CDR1 and CDR2 from the germline V gene are MDHEN and SYDVKM. The CDR3 reads CASRLGRTYEQYF. Written as DNA, the CDR3 is TGTGCCAGCAGACTAGGCAGGACCTACGAGCAGTACTTC. Together with reference TRBV28 and TRBJ2-7, the CDR3 gives the full variable domain: DVKVTQSSRYLVKRTGEKVFLECVQDMDHENMFWYRQDPGLGLRLIYFSYDVKMKEKGDIPEGYSVSREKKERFSLILESASTNQTSMYLCASRLGRTYEQYFGPGTRLTVT.

This clonotype showed up just a few times. This chain connects TRBV13 to TRBJ1-4; no firm D call. This CDR3 comprises 15 residues. Deletions cut 1 base from V and 3 bases from J, with 9 bases between. Germline CDR1 is PRHDT and CDR2 is FYEKMQ (reference sequence). As DNA, the CDR3 is TGTGCCAGCAGCTTAGTAGGGATAGCTAATGAAAAACTGTTTTTT. Its protein product is CASSLVGIANEKLFF.

The chain has TRBV24-1 and TRBJ2-1, with 7 bases identical to TRBD2. Per germline, CDR1 KGHDR and CDR2 SFDVKD. J gave up 7 bases and V 4 bases, and 12 bases lay outside the gene matches. This CDR3 is 16 amino acids long. CDR3: CATSDPGTNFRNEQFF. CDR3 in DNA: TGTGCCACCAGTGACCCCGGGACTAACTTTCGTAATGAGCAGTTCTTC.

The chain carries TRBV5-6 and TRBJ2-7, with 9 nucleotides matching TRBD2. The CDR3 has 15 residues. The germline V gene has CDR1 SGHDT and CDR2 YYEEEE. V was clipped by 0 bases and J by 7 bases; unmatched bases: 8. CDR3 sequence reads: CASSLEGLASREQYF. The CDR3 DNA sequence: TGTGCCAGCAGCTTGGAGGGACTAGCCAGTCGAGAGCAGTACTTC.

The CDR3 DNA reads TGTGCCAGCAGCCCACCTGGGAGCGTAGAAAAACTGTTTTTT. It translates to CASSPPGSVEKLFF. This chain links TRBV28 with TRBJ1-4; D remains unclear. CDR3 length: 14 amino acids. The V end was cut by 6 bases, the J end by 8 bases, with 16 bases between. Germline V gene lookup returns CDR1 MDHEN and CDR2 SYDVKM.

The rearrangement joins TRBV15 to TRBJ1-4; maybe TRBD1 (6 bases). Trimming stripped 2 bases from V and 8 bases from J, with 21 bases between. CDR3 length: 17 amino acids. Per the germline V gene, CDR1 is LNHNV and CDR2 is YYDKDF (reference sequence). CDR3 region: CATSRPPRGQRGEKLFF. DNA of the CDR3: TGTGCCACCAGCAGACCCCCCCGGGGACAAAGAGGAGAAAAACTGTTTTTT.

The chain joins TRBV20-1 to TRBJ2-3; D may be TRBD1 or TRBD2 (5 bases each). The J call may be wrong; the DNA end is better matched by TRBJ2-5. The germline V gene encodes CDR1 DFQATT and CDR2 SNEGSKA (reference sequence). CDR3 length: 13 amino acids. As DNA, the CDR3 is TGCAGTGCTAGAGTCGGGGCCGGGTGGACCCAGTACTTC. It is translated as CSARVGAGWTQYF.